These T cell receptor beta chains were read from a single sample in a study of blood T cell repertoires in COVID-19. Profiling relied on immunoSEQ multiplex PCR, and the TCRdb table lists in-frame clones only, not all of them. The sample consists of around 260,000 clones, roughly 85% of them appearing once. Sequencing input: peripheral blood. The receptors originated from a man aged 55-75 years who had recovered from COVID-19. CDR3s include the opening cysteine and the closing phenylalanine or tryptophan. The D gene is left open where the match is weak. Expanded clones are given a class, and other clones once, few, many or no size at all.

NA	TRBV27	NA	TRBJ2-2	TGTGCCAGCAACCCCGGGACACCGAACACCGGGGAGCTGTTTTTT	CASNPGTPNTGELFF
TRBD2	TRBV9	NA	TRBJ2-1	TGTGCCAGCAGCGTGGGGGGGACCTCCTACAATGAGCAGTTCTTC	CASSVGGTSYNEQFF
TRBD1	TRBV15	NA	TRBJ1-3	TGTGCCACCAGCAGAGATATCGGACAGGAAGGCACCATATATTTT	CATSRDIGQEGTIYF
TRBD1	TRBV6-5	few	TRBJ1-1	TGTGCCAGCAGACCCTGGACAGGGGACACTGAAGCTTTCTTT	CASRPWTGDTEAFF
TRBD1	TRBV4-2	once	TRBJ1-1	TGTGCCAGCAGCCCTACTGGGGTGGTGCGCAGGGGGTTGCGGGAACGATCTGAAGCTTTCTTT	CASSPTGVVRRGLRERSEAFF
NA	TRBV6-5	once	TRBJ1-2	TGTGCCAGCGGCTACCAAGGGGTGAACTATGGCTACACCTTC	CASGYQGVNYGYTF
NA	TRBV19	NA	TRBJ2-2	TGTGCCAGTAGTACCGACAGATCGAACACCGGGGAGCTGTTTTTT	CASSTDRSNTGELFF
NA	TRBV5-1	NA	TRBJ1-1	TGCGCCAGCAGCTTGGACCGGGTAGCGAACACTGAAGCTTTCTTT	CASSLDRVANTEAFF
TRBD1	TRBV7-2	NA	TRBJ1-2	TGTGCCAGCAGCCAGGCTGGCAGGGGGCATGGCTACACCTTC	CASSQAGRGHGYTF
NA	TRBV7-8	once	TRBJ2-7	TGTGCCAGCAGCTTAGCGGGAGGTGGCTCCTACGAGCAGTACTTC	CASSLAGGGSYEQYF